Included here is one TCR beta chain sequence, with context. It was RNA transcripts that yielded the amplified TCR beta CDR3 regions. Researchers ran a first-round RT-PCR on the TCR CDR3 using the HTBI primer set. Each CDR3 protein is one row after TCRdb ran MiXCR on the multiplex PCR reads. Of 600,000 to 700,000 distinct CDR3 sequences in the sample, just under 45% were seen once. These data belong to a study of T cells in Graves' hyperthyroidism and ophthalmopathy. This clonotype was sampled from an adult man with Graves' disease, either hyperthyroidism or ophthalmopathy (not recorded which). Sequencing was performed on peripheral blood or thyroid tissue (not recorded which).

CDR3 coding DNA: TGTGCCAGCACCCAAGGGACAGGGGCTTCGTCTAATGAAAAACTGTTTTTT. Its protein product is CASTQGTGASSNEKLFF. This chain uses TRBV7-8 with TRBJ1-4; TRBD1 agrees at 10 bases. CDR3 length equals 17 residues. In germline, CDR1 is SGHVS, CDR2 FQNEAQ. V was pared by 7 bases and J by 3 bases, with 11 bases of the junction left unmatched.